This TCR beta chain is from a study of cytomegalovirus exposure and HLA in healthy donors. Across the study: Among the approximately 400 genotyped donors, less than 85% were placed in the Caucasian-associated ancestry cluster. Study results and caveats: The authors enumerated under 200 TCR beta chains as linked to cytomegalovirus. Later on, analysis showed that most CMV-associated TCR beta chains appeared to be HLA-restricted. In a later analysis, TCR association rates varied by HLA locus: DRB1 most, HLA-C fewest.

As to this clone: The antigen is not known.

Use of 60 Vbeta and 13 Jbeta primers characterized the PCR. Clones were read by immunoSEQ multiplex PCR, and TCRdb kept only the in-frame ones, dropping some. The sample comprises roughly 110,000 clones, roughly 82% of which are singletons, and under 2% rests with the top ten. Per germline, CDR1 LNHDA and CDR2 SQIVND (reference sequence). With V trimmed by 6 bases and J by 2 bases, 4 bases remained unmatched. CDR3 length equals 14 residues. The TCR originated in a man aged 50 to 60 in good health and CMV-seronegative. Material for sequencing was PBMCs. The chain uses TRBV19 and TRBJ2-7; 10 bases line up with TRBD1. The CDR3 DNA reads TGTGCCAGTAGCAGCGGACAGGGGGCCTACGAGCAGTACTTC. Residues: CASSSGQGAYEQYF.